Here is one T cell receptor beta chain with its context. Its antigen is unidentified. These data come from a study of spatial heterogeneity in lung cancer. Findings and limits, study-wide: Whereas they appeared in blood less at follow-up, ubiquitous expanded tumor TCRs appeared there more at resection.

Time point reported: sample taken at primary tumor resection. The junction had 4 bases not matched to a gene; V was cut back by 7 bases and J by 5 bases. Germline V CDR1 and CDR2: MNHEY, SMNVEV (reference sequence). The length of the CDR3 is 13 residues. Each TCR cDNA molecule carried a unique molecular identifier. TCRdb independently ran MiXCR on the 5' RACE reads; one entry per CDR3 protein. This sample has just under 95,000 distinct CDR3 sequences, with about 12% found just once. This TCR came from a male donor with early-stage non-small cell lung cancer. The sample consisted of PBMCs, taken at surgery. This chain uses TRBV27 with TRBJ2-1, with TRBD1 matching over 8 bases. CDR3 DNA sequence: TGTGCCAGCAAACGGGACAGGAACAATGAGCAGTTCTTC. It encodes CASKRDRNNEQFF.